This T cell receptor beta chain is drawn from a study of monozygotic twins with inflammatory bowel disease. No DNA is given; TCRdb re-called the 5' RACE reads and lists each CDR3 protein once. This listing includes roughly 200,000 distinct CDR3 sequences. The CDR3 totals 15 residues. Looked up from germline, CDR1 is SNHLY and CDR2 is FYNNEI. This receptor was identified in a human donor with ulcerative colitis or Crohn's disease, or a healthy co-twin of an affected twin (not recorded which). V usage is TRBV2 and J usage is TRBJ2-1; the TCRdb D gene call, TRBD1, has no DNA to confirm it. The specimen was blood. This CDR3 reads CASSLTIDGANEQFF.